This is a list of T cell receptor beta chains from one sample in a study of cytomegalovirus exposure and HLA in healthy donors. Data came from immunoSEQ multiplex PCR; TCRdb stores just in-frame clones and leaves some out. The sample carries over 100,000 clones, 78% recorded once. Sequenced input: PBMCs. These receptors came from a woman in her 30s in good health and CMV-seropositive. Each CDR3 is given with its conserved first and last residue. A D gene is named only where the DNA matches it firmly. Some rows mark clone size as missing; the rest say once, few, many or name a class of expanded clone.

size,J,D,V,DNA,CDR3
once,TRBJ1-4,-,TRBV5-1,TGCGCCAGCAGCTTGGAGCCAACTAATGAAAAACTGTTTTTT,CASSLEPTNEKLFF
-,TRBJ2-1,-,TRBV6-5,TGTGCCAGCAGTTACGAGCGAGCCTACAATGAGCAGTTCTTC,CASSYERAYNEQFF
once,TRBJ2-2,-,TRBV7-2,TGTGCCAGCAGCTTAGCGCGAGACGGGGAGCTGTTTTTT,CASSLARDGELFF
-,TRBJ2-1,TRBD2,TRBV11-3,TGTGCCAGCAGCTTAGATTGGACTAGTGGCAATGAGCAGTTCTTC,CASSLDWTSGNEQFF
once,TRBJ1-4,TRBD1,TRBV9,TGTGCCAGCGGGACAGCTGAAAAACTGTTTTTT,CASGTAEKLFF
few,TRBJ1-2,TRBD1,TRBV29-1,TGCAGCGTAAGACAGGGGAACGGCTACACCTTC,CSVRQGNGYTF
-,TRBJ2-7,TRBD1,TRBV19,TGTGCCAGTAGACCCGTATATCGGACAGGGGACTACGAGCAGTACTTC,CASRPVYRTGDYEQYF
-,TRBJ1-2,-,TRBV7-2,TGTGCCAGCAGCGTGGACAGTCTTAACTATGGCTACACCTTC,CASSVDSLNYGYTF
-,TRBJ1-3,-,TRBV9,TGTGCCAGCAGCTCGGACAGCTCTGGGAACACCATATATTTT,CASSSDSSGNTIYF
-,TRBJ1-1,-,TRBV27,TGTGCCAGCAGTTTAAGCGGAGGGAACACTGAAGCTTTCTTT,CASSLSGGNTEAFF
-,TRBJ2-6,TRBD1,TRBV4-2,TGTGCCAGCATGGCAGGGACAGGGGCGAGGGGGGCCAACGTCCTGACTTTC,CASMAGTGARGANVLTF
-,TRBJ2-1,TRBD2,TRBV4-3,TGCGCCAGCAGCCGGAGGACTAGCGGGGGGGCCATCTTC,CASSRRTSGGAIF
-,TRBJ2-7,TRBD1,TRBV28,TGTGCCAGCAGTTCCCCGGCAGGGGGTTACTACGAGCAGTACTTC,CASSSPAGGYYEQYF
few,TRBJ2-5,TRBD2,TRBV18,TGTGCCAGCTCAAAACTAGCGGGGGAGACCCAGTACTTC,CASSKLAGETQYF
few,TRBJ1-6,TRBD1,TRBV4-1,TGCGCCAGCAGCCAGGGACAGGGGGCTAGTTCACCCCTCCACTTT,CASSQGQGASSPLHF
-,TRBJ1-1,-,TRBV19,TGTGCCAGTAGTACAGGGTTCTGGAACACTGAAGCTTTCTTT,CASSTGFWNTEAFF
many,TRBJ2-3,-,TRBV7-2,TGTGCCAGCAGCCCGGGACAACCTGGAACAGATACGCAGTATTTT,CASSPGQPGTDTQYF
-,TRBJ1-2,-,TRBV30,TGTGCCTGGGAACTAGCTAACTATGGCTACACCTTC,CAWELANYGYTF
-,TRBJ2-3,-,TRBV9,TGTGCCAGCAGCGTAGGGAGGGGGCCCAGCACAGATACGCAGTATTTT,CASSVGRGPSTDTQYF
-,TRBJ2-3,-,TRBV10-3,TGTGCCATCACCGGAGCCAATCCCACAGATACGCAGTATTTT,CAITGANPTDTQYF
few,TRBJ2-7,TRBD2,TRBV11-2,TGTGCCAGCAGCTCGGGCGGGGGGGGCTCGTACTTC,CASSSGGGGSYF
-,TRBJ1-1,-,TRBV13,TGTGCCAGCAGCTTCTCTAGCGTCGAAGCTTTCTTT,CASSFSSVEAFF
few,TRBJ2-7,-,TRBV19,TGTGCCAGTAGTTCGGGCTGGAGGGGTCGTTCCTACGAGCAGTACTTC,CASSSGWRGRSYEQYF
few,TRBJ2-2,-,TRBV9,TGTGCCAGCAGCCCCCACGATAGCGCCGGGGAGCTGTTTTTT,CASSPHDSAGELFF
-,TRBJ1-2,-,TRBV30,TGTGCCTGGAGTCCGGACTTTAACTATGGCTACACCTTC,CAWSPDFNYGYTF
-,TRBJ1-3,-,TRBV7-6,TGTGCCAGCAGCTTAGCCGCGACAGCCTCTGGAAACACCATATATTTT,CASSLAATASGNTIYF
-,TRBJ1-5,TRBD1,TRBV6-1,TGTGCCAGCAGTGGGACAGGGATCAATCAGCCCCAGCATTTT,CASSGTGINQPQHF
-,TRBJ1-2,-,TRBV19,TGTGCCAGTAGTATAGATAAGAGGGGGAATGGCTACACCTTC,CASSIDKRGNGYTF
-,TRBJ2-7,-,TRBV9,TGTGCCAGCAGCGGGGGGGAGCTTAATTACGAGCAGTACTTC,CASSGGELNYEQYF
-,TRBJ2-1,-,TRBV4-2,TGTGCCAGCAGCCAGGGGGGAAGCTCCTACAATGAGCAGTTCTTC,CASSQGGSSYNEQFF
few,TRBJ2-3,TRBD2,TRBV6-1,TGTGCCAGCAGTGAACTAGCGGCCTCCTTCCCCACAGATACGCAGTATTTT,CASSELAASFPTDTQYF
-,TRBJ1-6,TRBD1,TRBV9,TGTGCCAGCAGCCCCGGACAGGGTTTACCCCTCCACTTT,CASSPGQGLPLHF
-,TRBJ1-2,-,TRBV11-3,TGTGCCAGCAGCTTAGTGGGTGGAGCTGGCTACACCTTC,CASSLVGGAGYTF
-,TRBJ1-4,-,TRBV7-8,TGTGCCAGCAGCGCGATCGCAACTAATGAAAAACTGTTTTTT,CASSAIATNEKLFF
-,TRBJ2-3,TRBD1,TRBV4-1,TGCGCCAGCAGCCAAGAGTCTTTCGGGACAGGGGGTCCCCTTAGCACAGATACGCAGTATTTT,CASSQESFGTGGPLSTDTQYF
-,TRBJ2-7,-,TRBV28,TGTGCCAGCAGTCCGCAGGGTAGCTCCTACGAGCAGTACTTC,CASSPQGSSYEQYF
-,TRBJ2-3,-,TRBV2,TGTGCCACGACTAGAGCCCCAGATACGCAGTATTTT,CATTRAPDTQYF
once,TRBJ2-1,TRBD1,TRBV27,TGTGCCAGCAGTTTAGCAGGGGGCCTCGATGAGCAGTTCTTC,CASSLAGGLDEQFF
-,TRBJ2-5,TRBD1,TRBV7-2,TGTGCCAGCAGCCGGGACAGGTCACAAGAGACCCAGTACTTC,CASSRDRSQETQYF
-,TRBJ1-4,-,TRBV4-1,TGCGCCAGCAGCCATACAGGGATTAATGAAAAACTGTTTTTT,CASSHTGINEKLFF
-,TRBJ1-2,-,TRBV21-1,TGTGCCAGCACCCCGGAGGACAGACGTGGCTACACCTTC,CASTPEDRRGYTF
-,TRBJ1-1,-,TRBV2,TGTGCCAGCAGTGAATGGAGAACTGAAGCTTTCTTT,CASSEWRTEAFF
-,TRBJ1-6,-,TRBV4-3,TGCGCCAGCAGCTTAGATACAGCCGAGAGCTCCTATAATTCACCCCTCCACTTT,CASSLDTAESSYNSPLHF
-,TRBJ2-7,-,TRBV5-1,TGCGCCAGCAGAACGGGGGACGATTCCGGTCCAGGAGAGCAGTACTTC,CASRTGDDSGPGEQYF
-,TRBJ2-1,TRBD1,TRBV28,TGTGCCAGCAGTTTAGTGGGGACAGAGGCCGTATACAATGAGCAGTTCTTC,CASSLVGTEAVYNEQFF
-,TRBJ2-7,TRBD1,TRBV29-1,TGCAGCGCCATGAGGGACAGTAGCTCCTACGAGCAGTACTTC,CSAMRDSSSYEQYF
few,TRBJ2-1,-,TRBV28,TGTGCCAGCAGTTTACTTCCAACTACCTACAATGAGCAGTTCTTC,CASSLLPTTYNEQFF
few,TRBJ2-3,TRBD2,TRBV19,TGTGCCAGTAGTATTGCGGGGGGGAGCACAGATACGCAGTATTTT,CASSIAGGSTDTQYF
once,TRBJ1-1,-,TRBV27,TGTGCCAGCAGTTTAGGGGGCGTGAACACTGAAGCTTTCTTT,CASSLGGVNTEAFF
-,TRBJ2-2,TRBD1,TRBV7-9,TGTGCCAGCAGCTTATCGACAGGGAGCAACACCGGGGAGCTGTTTTTT,CASSLSTGSNTGELFF
-,TRBJ2-7,TRBD2,TRBV28,TGTGCCAGCAGTTTCCGGGGGGCGGGGGGGCGTTACGAGCAGTACTTC,CASSFRGAGGRYEQYF
-,TRBJ2-3,TRBD2,TRBV5-1,TGCGCCAGCAGCTTGAACATAGCGGCGGTGGGGGGGGCAGATACGCAGTATTTT,CASSLNIAAVGGADTQYF
-,TRBJ2-1,-,TRBV5-1,TGCGCCAGCAGCTTGGATATCAGGGGCGTTTACAATGAGCAGTTCTTC,CASSLDIRGVYNEQFF
-,TRBJ1-2,-,TRBV4-2,TGTGCCAGCAGCCAAGATACGGACACAGGGTTCTATGGCTACACCTTC,CASSQDTDTGFYGYTF
-,TRBJ1-4,-,TRBV6-1,TGTGCCAGCAGTGAGCAGCGGAGGGAAAAACTGTTTTTT,CASSEQRREKLFF
few,TRBJ2-7,TRBD1,TRBV15,TGTGCCACCAGCAACGACAGGGGTCCCTACGAGCAGTACTTC,CATSNDRGPYEQYF
-,TRBJ2-3,TRBD2,TRBV4-3,TGCGCCAGCAGCCAAGAACCAGGGAGCGGGGGGGTCCCAGATACGCAGTATTTT,CASSQEPGSGGVPDTQYF